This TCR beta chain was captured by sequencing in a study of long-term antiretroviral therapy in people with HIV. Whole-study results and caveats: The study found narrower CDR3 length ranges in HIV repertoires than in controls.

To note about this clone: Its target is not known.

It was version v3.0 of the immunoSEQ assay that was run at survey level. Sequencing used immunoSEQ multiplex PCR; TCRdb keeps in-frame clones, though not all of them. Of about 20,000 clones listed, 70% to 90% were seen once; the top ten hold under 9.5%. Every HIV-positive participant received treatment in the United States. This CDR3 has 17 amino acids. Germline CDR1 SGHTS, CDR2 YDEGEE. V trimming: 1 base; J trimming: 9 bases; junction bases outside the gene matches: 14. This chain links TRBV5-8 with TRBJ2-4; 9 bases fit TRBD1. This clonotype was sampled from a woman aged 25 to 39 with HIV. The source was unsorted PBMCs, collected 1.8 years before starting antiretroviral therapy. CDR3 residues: CASSLKGGTGFGSIQYF. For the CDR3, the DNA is TGTGCCAGCAGCTTGAAAGGGGGGACAGGGTTCGGGAGCATTCAGTACTTC.